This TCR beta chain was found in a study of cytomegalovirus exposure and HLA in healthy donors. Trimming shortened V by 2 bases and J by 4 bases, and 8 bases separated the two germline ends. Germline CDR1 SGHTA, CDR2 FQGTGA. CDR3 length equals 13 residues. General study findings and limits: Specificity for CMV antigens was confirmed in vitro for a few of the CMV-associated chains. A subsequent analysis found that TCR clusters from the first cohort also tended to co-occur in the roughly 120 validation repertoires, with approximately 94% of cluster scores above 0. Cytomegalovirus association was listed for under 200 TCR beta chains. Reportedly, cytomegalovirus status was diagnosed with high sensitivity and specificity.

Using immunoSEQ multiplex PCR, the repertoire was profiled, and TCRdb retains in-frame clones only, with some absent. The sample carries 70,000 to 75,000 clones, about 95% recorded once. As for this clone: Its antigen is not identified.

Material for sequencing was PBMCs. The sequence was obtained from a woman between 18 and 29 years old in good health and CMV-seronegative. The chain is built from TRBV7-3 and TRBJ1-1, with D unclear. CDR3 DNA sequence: TGTGCCAGCAGCTTAGGCCCAGTCACTGAAGCTTTCTTT. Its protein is CASSLGPVTEAFF. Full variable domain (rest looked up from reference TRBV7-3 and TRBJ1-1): GAGVSQTPSNKVTEKGKYVELRCDPISGHTALYWYRQSLGQGPEFLIYFQGTGAADDSGLPNDRFFAVRPEGSVSTLKIQRTERGDSAVYLCASSLGPVTEAFFGQGTRLTVV.